This T cell receptor beta chain was sequenced during a study of T cells expressing NK-cell markers. Study information: Source material for TCR beta repertoires consisted of sorted CD3+CD56+NKG2C+, CD3+CD56+NKG2C- and CD3+CD56-NKG2C+ T cells. There were seven HCMV-seropositive donors and one seronegative donor among the eight sequenced.

CDR1 KGHDR and CDR2 SFDVKD come from the germline V gene. CDR3 length: 13 residues. Broader study findings: A few of the donors also had these clonotypes leading their CD3+CD56-NKG2C+ fraction.

What made the TCR beta cDNA was 5'RACE template switching with UMIs. Using the 5' RACE reads, TCRdb records one entry per CDR3 protein without DNA. The listing contains roughly 180,000 distinct CDR3 sequences. Notes on this clonotype: Antigen specificity is unknown.

Sample: blood T cells: a sorted CD56 or NKG2C T cell subset, CD4+ or CD8+ T cells, or bulk PBMC T cells (not recorded which). J is TRBJ1-1 and V is TRBV24-1. The sequence derives from a woman aged 18-70 years in good health. The CDR3 reads CATSDDSYTEAFF.